A selection of T cell receptor beta chains follows, all from one sample in a study of T-cell reconstitution after alpha-beta-depleted transplantation in children. In TCRdb, the PCR reads were re-called with MiXCR into one record per CDR3 protein. This sample carries around 250,000 distinct CDR3 sequences, about 25% of them seen once, and the ten largest clones take less than 3.5%. Source: PBMCs, taken before TCRalphabeta/CD19-depleted stem cell transplant. The receptors come from a girl aged 2 to 10 with Fanconi anemia, due to receive a stem cell transplant. Both conserved end residues are part of each CDR3. The order of the fields is clone size, D gene, V gene, J gene, CDR3 protein, CDR3 DNA. D genes are given only for firm matches. Not all rows give a size; the values are once, few, many and, for expanded clones, a class.

size: NA; D: NA; V: TRBV12-2; J: TRBJ2-1; CDR3: CASHPGLAIDEQFF; DNA: TGTGCAAGTCACCCGGGACTAGCGATAGATGAGCAGTTCTTC
size: NA; D: NA; V: TRBV14; J: TRBJ2-1; CDR3: CASSQVEGSRDNEQFF; DNA: TGTGCCAGCAGCCAAGTTGAGGGGTCCCGGGACAATGAGCAGTTCTTC
size: NA; D: NA; V: TRBV7-6; J: TRBJ2-1; CDR3: CASSRQVSSYNEQFF; DNA: TGTGCCAGCAGCCGACAGGTTAGCTCCTACAATGAGCAGTTCTTC
size: NA; D: TRBD2; V: TRBV29-1; J: TRBJ2-1; CDR3: CSGLSGLVFDEQFF; DNA: TGCAGCGGACTCTCGGGACTAGTTTTCGATGAGCAGTTCTTC
size: many; D: NA; V: TRBV5-6; J: TRBJ2-1; CDR3: CASIDTTDNEQFF; DNA: TGTGCCAGCATCGACACAACAGACAATGAGCAGTTCTTC
size: once; D: NA; V: TRBV21-1; J: TRBJ2-3; CDR3: CASSIVFTDTQYF; DNA: TGTGCCAGCAGCATCGTCTTCACAGATACGCAGTATTTT
size: NA; D: NA; V: TRBV7-2; J: TRBJ2-6; CDR3: CASSLAPRGTGANVLTF; DNA: TGTGCCAGCAGCTTAGCGCCCAGGGGCACTGGGGCCAACGTCCTGACTTTC
size: NA; D: NA; V: TRBV21-1; J: TRBJ2-3; CDR3: CASSKGVLPTDTQYF; DNA: TGTGCCAGCAGCAAAGGGGTCTTGCCCACAGATACGCAGTATTTT
size: many; D: NA; V: TRBV6-5; J: TRBJ1-5; CDR3: CASTQRGGQPQHF; DNA: TGTGCCAGCACCCAAAGGGGGGGTCAGCCCCAGCATTTT
size: NA; D: TRBD2; V: TRBV7-9; J: TRBJ2-1; CDR3: CATTSIDEQFF; DNA: TGTGCCACGACTAGCATCGATGAGCAGTTCTTC
size: NA; D: NA; V: TRBV19; J: TRBJ2-7; CDR3: CASSIFGTPRTYEQYF; DNA: TGTGCCAGTAGTATATTTGGGACTCCCCGAACCTACGAGCAGTACTTC
size: NA; D: NA; V: TRBV12-3/TRBV12-4; J: TRBJ2-5; CDR3: CASSFDGQETRYF; DNA: TGTGCCAGCAGCTTTGACGGTCAAGAGACCCGGTACTTC
size: many; D: NA; V: TRBV6-1; J: TRBJ2-2; CDR3: CASSVLVTGELFF; DNA: TGTGCCAGCAGTGTGTTGGTCACCGGGGAGCTGTTTTTT
size: NA; D: NA; V: TRBV19; J: TRBJ2-1; CDR3: CASSIDTGYNEQFF; DNA: TGTGCCAGTAGTATAGATACGGGGTACAATGAGCAGTTCTTC
size: NA; D: NA; V: TRBV20-1; J: TRBJ1-6; CDR3: CSARDAQGGSSPLHF; DNA: TGCAGTGCTAGAGATGCTCAGGGAGGGTCTTCACCCCTCCACTTT
size: many; D: NA; V: TRBV28; J: TRBJ1-5; CDR3: CASSLHQGLNQPQHF; DNA: TGTGCCAGCAGTTTACATCAGGGTCTCAATCAGCCCCAGCATTTT
size: many; D: NA; V: TRBV20-1; J: TRBJ2-7; CDR3: CSASTGTFSYEQYF; DNA: TGCAGTGCGAGTACAGGGACCTTCTCCTACGAGCAGTACTTC
size: many; D: NA; V: TRBV20-1; J: TRBJ2-1; CDR3: CSARDVLRGVQFF; DNA: TGCAGTGCTAGAGATGTTCTCAGGGGGGTGCAGTTCTTC
size: NA; D: TRBD1; V: TRBV29-1; J: TRBJ2-6; CDR3: CSVGNRDRHPSGANVLTF; DNA: TGCAGCGTTGGTAACCGGGACAGGCACCCCTCTGGGGCCAACGTCCTGACTTTC
size: many; D: TRBD2; V: TRBV20-1; J: TRBJ2-7; CDR3: CSARLDGTSGYEQYF; DNA: TGCAGTGCTAGACTAGACGGGACTAGCGGTTACGAGCAGTACTTC
size: NA; D: NA; V: TRBV11-1; J: TRBJ2-3; CDR3: CATLPLGEPTDTQYF; DNA: TGTGCCACCCTGCCCTTAGGAGAACCCACAGATACGCAGTATTTT
size: NA; D: TRBD2; V: TRBV4-2; J: TRBJ2-1; CDR3: CASSQEPGRLNNEQFF; DNA: TGTGCCAGCAGCCAAGAACCCGGGAGGCTCAACAATGAGCAGTTCTTC
size: many; D: NA; V: TRBV6-5; J: TRBJ1-4; CDR3: CASSYALRTTNEKLFF; DNA: TGTGCCAGCAGTTACGCCCTACGAACAACTAATGAAAAACTGTTTTTT
size: many; D: NA; V: TRBV29-1; J: TRBJ2-4; CDR3: CSVGGRAKNIQYF; DNA: TGCAGCGTTGGTGGGAGGGCCAAAAACATTCAGTACTTC
size: NA; D: NA; V: TRBV3-1; J: TRBJ2-7; CDR3: CASSQVPGPYEQYF; DNA: TGTGCCAGCAGCCAAGTCCCAGGGCCCTACGAGCAGTACTTC
size: few; D: TRBD1; V: TRBV20-1; J: TRBJ2-7; CDR3: CSASDRVAPVYEQYF; DNA: TGCAGTGCTAGTGACAGGGTAGCCCCCGTCTACGAGCAGTACTTC
size: once; D: NA; V: TRBV20-1; J: TRBJ2-4; CDR3: CSATPHFGRKAKNIQYF; DNA: TGCAGTGCCACGCCCCATTTTGGGAGGAAAGCCAAAAACATTCAGTACTTC
size: NA; D: NA; V: TRBV12-3/TRBV12-4; J: TRBJ2-7; CDR3: CASSFMRTEQYF; DNA: TGTGCCAGCAGTTTCATGCGAACCGAGCAGTACTTC
size: NA; D: TRBD1; V: TRBV20-1; J: TRBJ2-7; CDR3: CSAGQGDEQYF; DNA: TGCAGTGCGGGACAGGGTGATGAGCAGTACTTC
size: NA; D: NA; V: TRBV29-1; J: TRBJ2-3; CDR3: CSVEGWLAPLTDTQYF; DNA: TGCAGCGTTGAAGGCTGGCTAGCGCCACTCACAGATACGCAGTATTTT
size: few; D: TRBD2; V: TRBV29-1; J: TRBJ2-7; CDR3: CSVAGTSGRGEQYF; DNA: TGCAGCGTTGCCGGGACTAGCGGGAGGGGCGAGCAGTACTTC
size: NA; D: NA; V: TRBV29-1; J: TRBJ1-1; CDR3: CSVEEQGGTEAFF; DNA: TGCAGCGTTGAAGAACAGGGAGGAACTGAAGCTTTCTTT
size: NA; D: TRBD2; V: TRBV6-1; J: TRBJ2-5; CDR3: CATIGVAGGDQETQYF; DNA: TGTGCCACCATTGGAGTAGCGGGGGGCGACCAAGAGACCCAGTACTTC
size: many; D: TRBD2; V: TRBV20-1; J: TRBJ2-7; CDR3: CSAFGLAGRPYEQYF; DNA: TGCAGTGCTTTCGGACTAGCGGGAAGGCCCTACGAGCAGTACTTC
size: few; D: NA; V: TRBV5-5; J: TRBJ2-6; CDR3: CASSWDSGANVLTF; DNA: TGTGCCAGCAGCTGGGATTCTGGGGCCAACGTCCTGACTTTC
size: many; D: TRBD1; V: TRBV20-1; J: TRBJ1-1; CDR3: CSAHRGLDTEAFF; DNA: TGCAGTGCTCACAGGGGGCTTGACACTGAAGCTTTCTTT
size: NA; D: NA; V: TRBV20-1; J: TRBJ2-7; CDR3: CSARDLQGSYEQYF; DNA: TGCAGTGCTAGAGATCTTCAGGGCAGCTACGAGCAGTACTTC
size: many; D: TRBD1; V: TRBV12-3/TRBV12-4; J: TRBJ1-5; CDR3: CASSLIGQVNQPQHF; DNA: TGTGCCAGCAGTTTAATCGGACAGGTAAATCAGCCCCAGCATTTT
size: NA; D: NA; V: TRBV20-1; J: TRBJ2-3; CDR3: CSASPASASTDTQYF; DNA: TGCAGTGCTAGTCCGGCTAGCGCAAGCACAGATACGCAGTATTTT
size: NA; D: NA; V: TRBV29-1; J: TRBJ1-5; CDR3: CSVVNYSNQPQHF; DNA: TGCAGCGTTGTAAACTATAGCAATCAGCCCCAGCATTTT
size: many; D: NA; V: TRBV10-3; J: TRBJ2-7; CDR3: CAISESKLDEQYF; DNA: TGTGCCATCAGTGAGTCGAAACTAGACGAGCAGTACTTC
size: many; D: NA; V: TRBV7-2; J: TRBJ2-7; CDR3: CASSLAGVATYEQYF; DNA: TGTGCCAGCAGCTTAGCCGGAGTTGCTACCTACGAGCAGTACTTC
size: NA; D: NA; V: TRBV29-1; J: TRBJ2-2; CDR3: CSVDPGDHTGELFF; DNA: TGCAGCGTTGATCCCGGGGACCACACCGGGGAGCTGTTTTTT
size: many; D: NA; V: TRBV29-1; J: TRBJ2-5; CDR3: CSVEDLGRQETQYF; DNA: TGCAGCGTTGAAGATCTGGGGCGGCAAGAGACCCAGTACTTC
size: NA; D: TRBD1; V: TRBV25-1; J: TRBJ2-6; CDR3: CASRQGWANVLTF; DNA: TGTGCCAGCCGACAGGGGTGGGCCAACGTCCTGACTTTC
size: many; D: NA; V: TRBV7-2; J: TRBJ2-5; CDR3: CASSFVTRGETQYF; DNA: TGTGCCAGCAGCTTTGTCACCAGGGGTGAGACCCAGTACTTC
size: many; D: NA; V: TRBV20-1; J: TRBJ2-3; CDR3: CSAHPQPDTQYF; DNA: TGCAGTGCTCACCCCCAGCCAGATACGCAGTATTTT
size: many; D: NA; V: TRBV13; J: TRBJ2-7; CDR3: CASSLREVSYEQYF; DNA: TGTGCCAGCAGCCTCAGGGAGGTATCATACGAGCAGTACTTC
size: many; D: NA; V: TRBV20-1; J: TRBJ2-6; CDR3: CSASRGTGANVLTF; DNA: TGCAGTGCTAGTAGGGGAACCGGGGCCAACGTCCTGACTTTC
size: many; D: TRBD1; V: TRBV12-3/TRBV12-4; J: TRBJ1-1; CDR3: CASSHLGQGGGYTEAFF; DNA: TGTGCCAGCAGTCATCTGGGACAGGGCGGAGGGTATACTGAAGCTTTCTTT
size: NA; D: NA; V: TRBV3-1; J: TRBJ2-2; CDR3: CASSQGELFF; DNA: TGTGCCAGCAGCCAAGGCGAGCTGTTTTTT
size: NA; D: NA; V: TRBV3-1; J: TRBJ2-7; CDR3: CASSQVVTPQYEQYF; DNA: TGTGCCAGCAGCCAAGTGGTCACTCCGCAGTACGAGCAGTACTTC
size: many; D: NA; V: TRBV4-2; J: TRBJ2-5; CDR3: CASSPPRLFQETQYF; DNA: TGTGCCAGCAGCCCACCTAGGTTGTTCCAAGAGACCCAGTACTTC
size: many; D: NA; V: TRBV28; J: TRBJ2-5; CDR3: CASSLRVQETQYF; DNA: TGTGCCAGCAGCTTAAGGGTCCAAGAGACCCAGTACTTC